This T cell receptor beta chain was sequenced in a study of radiotherapy plus CTLA-4 blockade in lung cancer. Overall study context: Objective responses were observed in about a sixth of patients, and disease control was achieved by 30% to 40%.

Here immunoSEQ multiplex PCR was the method, and the copy in TCRdb shows in-frame clones only, minus some. The sample lists around 56,000 clones; roughly 80% were seen once. V was shortened by 4 bases and J by 13 bases, with 14 bases between the two germline ends. Germline loops: CDR1 MDHEN, CDR2 SYDVKM. CDR3 length: 11 residues. The chain recombines TRBV28 with TRBJ2-7; D uncertain. The receptor's source is a human donor with non-small cell lung cancer who had a complete response to radiotherapy plus ipilimumab. Sequences were derived from peripheral blood, sampled from a patient treated with radiotherapy plus ipilimumab. The CDR3 protein is CASSSADLVYV. CDR3 nucleotides: TGTGCCAGCAGTTCCGCTGACTTAGTTTACGTC.